Sequencing of this T cell receptor beta chain was carried out in a study of CXCR3-negative and CXCR3-positive naive CD8 T cells. As for the study in general: Collectively, the libraries yielded 130 million or so TRB reads in total, at about 1.5 +/- 0.3 million per library. Regarding the study as a whole: Similarly elevated diversity marked both naive subsets, with memory CD8+ cells showing far lower diversity. Comparison of naive cells showed more hydrophobic TRB CDR3s in CXCR3-positive than in CXCR3-negative naive cells.

With UMI labels, 5' RACE was used to prepare the TRB cDNA libraries. TCRdb derives one entry per CDR3 protein from the 5' RACE reads, leaving out DNA. The data show 43,000 or so distinct CDR3 sequences, and the top ten clones hold about 1.6%. The CDR3 runs to 16 residues. CDR1 and CDR2 from the germline V gene are DFQATT and SNEGSKA (reference sequence). As concerns this clonotype: No antigen is known for it.

V and J are TRBV20-1 and TRBJ1-5; no DNA is available, so the TRBD1 call from TCRdb remains unchecked. The receptor was isolated from a human donor in good health. Some clones in this sample may be carry-over from other donors' samples. What was sequenced was naive CXCR3- CD8+ T cells from blood. Subset noted: CD45RO-CCR7+CD27+CD95- naive CD8+ T cells lacking CXCR3 (TNR3-). CDR3: CSARDIGGKGNQPQHF.